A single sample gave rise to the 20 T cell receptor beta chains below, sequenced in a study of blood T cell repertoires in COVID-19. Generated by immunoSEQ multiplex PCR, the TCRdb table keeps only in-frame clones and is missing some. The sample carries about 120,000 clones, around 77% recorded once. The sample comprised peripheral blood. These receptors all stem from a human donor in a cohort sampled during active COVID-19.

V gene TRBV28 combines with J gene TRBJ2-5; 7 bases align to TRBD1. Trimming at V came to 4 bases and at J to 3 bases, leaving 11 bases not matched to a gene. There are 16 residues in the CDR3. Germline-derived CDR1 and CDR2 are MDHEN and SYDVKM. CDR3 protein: CASSSPTGPAEETQYF. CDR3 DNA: TGTGCCAGCAGTTCCCCGACAGGGCCGGCAGAAGAGACCCAGTACTTC.

CDR3 nucleotides: TGTGCCAGCAGTTGGGGGACAGCTGACTTTGGCTACACCTTC. It yields the protein CASSWGTADFGYTF. The rearrangement uses TRBV6-5 and TRBJ1-2, with 7 nucleotides matching TRBD1. Germline V gene lookup returns CDR1 MNHEY and CDR2 SVGAGI. The CDR3 sequence is 14 residues long. V lost 4 bases and J lost 7; bases outside the gene matches: 9.

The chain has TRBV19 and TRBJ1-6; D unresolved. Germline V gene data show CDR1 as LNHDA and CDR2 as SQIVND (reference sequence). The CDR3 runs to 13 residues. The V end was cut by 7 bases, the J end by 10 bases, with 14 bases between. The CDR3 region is CASTGEGRSPLHF. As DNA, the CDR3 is TGTGCCAGTACCGGGGAGGGTCGGTCACCCCTCCACTTT.

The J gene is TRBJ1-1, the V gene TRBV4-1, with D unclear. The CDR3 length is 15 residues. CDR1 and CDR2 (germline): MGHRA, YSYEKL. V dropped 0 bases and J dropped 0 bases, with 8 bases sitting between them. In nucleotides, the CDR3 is TGCGCCAGCAGCCAAGAAAGCGGAGTGAACACTGAAGCTTTCTTT. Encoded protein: CASSQESGVNTEAFF.

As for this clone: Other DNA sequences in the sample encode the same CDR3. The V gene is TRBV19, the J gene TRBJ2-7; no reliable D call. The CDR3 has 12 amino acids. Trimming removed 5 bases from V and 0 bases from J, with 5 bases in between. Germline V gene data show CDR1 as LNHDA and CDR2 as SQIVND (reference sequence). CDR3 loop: CASSPNSYEQYF. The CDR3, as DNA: TGTGCCAGTAGTCCCAACTCCTACGAGCAGTACTTC.

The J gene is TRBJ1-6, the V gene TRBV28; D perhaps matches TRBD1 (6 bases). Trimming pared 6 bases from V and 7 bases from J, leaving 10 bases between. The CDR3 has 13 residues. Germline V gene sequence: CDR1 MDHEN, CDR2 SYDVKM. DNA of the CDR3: TGTGCCAGCAGGTGGGACACAAATTCACCCCTCCACTTT. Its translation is CASRWDTNSPLHF.

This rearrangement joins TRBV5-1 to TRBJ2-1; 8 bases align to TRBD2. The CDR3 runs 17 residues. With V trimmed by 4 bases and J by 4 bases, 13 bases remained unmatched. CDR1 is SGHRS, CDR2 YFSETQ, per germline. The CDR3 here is CASSAGLPGLGYNEQFF. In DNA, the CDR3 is TGCGCCAGCAGCGCGGGGTTACCGGGACTAGGGTACAATGAGCAGTTCTTC. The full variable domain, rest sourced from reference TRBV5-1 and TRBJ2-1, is KAGVTQTPRYLIKTRGQQVTLSCSPISGHRSVSWYQQTPGQGLQFLFEYFSETQRNKGNFPGRFSGRQFSNSRSEMNVSTLELGDSALYLCASSAGLPGLGYNEQFFGPGTRLTVL.

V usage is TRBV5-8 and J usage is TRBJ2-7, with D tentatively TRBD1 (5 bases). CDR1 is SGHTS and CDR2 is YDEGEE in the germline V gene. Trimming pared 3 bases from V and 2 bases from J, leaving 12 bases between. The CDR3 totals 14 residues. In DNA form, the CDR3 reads TGTGCCAGCAGCTATCAGGACAAACCCTACGAGCAGTACTTC. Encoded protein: CASSYQDKPYEQYF.

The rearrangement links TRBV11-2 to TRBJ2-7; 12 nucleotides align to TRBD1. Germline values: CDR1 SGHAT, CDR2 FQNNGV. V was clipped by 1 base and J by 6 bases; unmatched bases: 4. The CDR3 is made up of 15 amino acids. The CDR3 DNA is TGTGCCAGCAGCTTAGTGGGGACAGGGGGCTTCGAGCAGTACTTC. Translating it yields CASSLVGTGGFEQYF.

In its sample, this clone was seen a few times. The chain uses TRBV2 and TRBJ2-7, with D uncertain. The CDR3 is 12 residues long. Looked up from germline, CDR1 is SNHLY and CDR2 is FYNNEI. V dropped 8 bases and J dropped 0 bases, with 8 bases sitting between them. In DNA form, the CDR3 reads TGTGCCAGCGGGCAGGTCTCCTACGAGCAGTACTTC. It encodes CASGQVSYEQYF.

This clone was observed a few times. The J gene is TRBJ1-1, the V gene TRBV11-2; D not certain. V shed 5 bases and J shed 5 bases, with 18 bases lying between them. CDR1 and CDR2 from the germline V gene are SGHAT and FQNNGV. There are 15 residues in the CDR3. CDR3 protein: CASSPRRDRWTEAFF. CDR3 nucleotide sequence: TGTGCCAGCAGCCCCAGGCGGGATCGATGGACTGAAGCTTTCTTT.

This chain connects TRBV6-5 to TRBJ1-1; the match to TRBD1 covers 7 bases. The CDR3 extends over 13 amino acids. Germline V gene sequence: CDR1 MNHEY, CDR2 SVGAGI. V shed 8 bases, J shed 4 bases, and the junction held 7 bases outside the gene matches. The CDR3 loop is CASHRGGGTEAFF. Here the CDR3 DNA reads TGTGCCAGCCACAGGGGTGGTGGCACTGAAGCTTTCTTT.

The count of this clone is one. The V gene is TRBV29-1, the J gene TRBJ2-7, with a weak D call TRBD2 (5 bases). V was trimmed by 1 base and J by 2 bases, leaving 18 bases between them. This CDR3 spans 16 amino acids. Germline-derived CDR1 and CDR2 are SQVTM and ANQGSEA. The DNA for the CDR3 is TGCAGCGTTGAAGGAATACCGGGAAAAGCCGCCTACGAGCAGTACTTC. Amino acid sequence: CSVEGIPGKAAYEQYF.

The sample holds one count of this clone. CDR3 residues: CATSRDPGRTSSQTYEQYF. The CDR3 region has the DNA TGTGCCACCAGCAGAGATCCGGGGAGGACTAGCTCCCAAACCTACGAGCAGTACTTC. The chain recombines TRBV15 with TRBJ2-7; 8 bases fit TRBD2. J lost 2 bases, V lost 0 bases, and 15 bases had no gene match. CDR1 is LNHNV and CDR2 is YYDKDF in the germline V gene (reference sequence). This CDR3 is 19 amino acids long.

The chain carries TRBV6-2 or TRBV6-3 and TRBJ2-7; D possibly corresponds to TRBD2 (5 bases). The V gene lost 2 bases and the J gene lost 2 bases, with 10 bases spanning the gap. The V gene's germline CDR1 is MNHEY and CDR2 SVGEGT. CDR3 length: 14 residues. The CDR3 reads CASSYSGATYEQYF. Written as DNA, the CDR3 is TGTGCCAGCAGTTACAGCGGAGCAACCTACGAGCAGTACTTC.

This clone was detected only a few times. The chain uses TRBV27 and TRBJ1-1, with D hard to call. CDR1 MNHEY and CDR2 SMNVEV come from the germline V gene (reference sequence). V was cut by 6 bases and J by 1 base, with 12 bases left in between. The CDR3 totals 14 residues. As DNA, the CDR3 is TGTGCCAGCAGCCTCGCGGGGTCGAACACTGAAGCTTTCTTT. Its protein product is CASSLAGSNTEAFF.

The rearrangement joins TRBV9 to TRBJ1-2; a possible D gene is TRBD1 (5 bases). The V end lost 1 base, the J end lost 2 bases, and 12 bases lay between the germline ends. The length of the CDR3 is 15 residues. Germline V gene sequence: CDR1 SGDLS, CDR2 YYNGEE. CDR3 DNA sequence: TGTGCCAGCAGCGTATCGCCAGGGCAGAACTATGGCTACACCTTC. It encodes CASSVSPGQNYGYTF.

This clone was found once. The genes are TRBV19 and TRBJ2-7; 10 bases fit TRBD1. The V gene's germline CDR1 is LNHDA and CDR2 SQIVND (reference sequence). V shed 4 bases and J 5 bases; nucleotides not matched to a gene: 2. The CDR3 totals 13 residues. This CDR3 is CASSTGTGDEQYF. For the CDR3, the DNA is TGTGCCAGTAGTACCGGGACAGGGGACGAGCAGTACTTC.

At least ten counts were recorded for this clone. CDR3 residues: CASMRDTEAFF. CDR3 nucleotide sequence: TGTGCCAGCATGAGAGATACTGAAGCTTTCTTT. The rearrangement links TRBV12-3 or TRBV12-4 to TRBJ1-1; D call uncertain. V gave up 7 bases and J gave up 5 bases, with 8 bases separating them. The CDR3 is made up of 11 amino acids.

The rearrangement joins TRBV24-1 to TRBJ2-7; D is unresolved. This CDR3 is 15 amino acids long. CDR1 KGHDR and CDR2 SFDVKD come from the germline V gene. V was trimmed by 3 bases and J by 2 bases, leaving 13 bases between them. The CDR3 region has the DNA TGTGCCACCAGTGATCCCGCCTCCCGAGCCTACGAGCAGTACTTC. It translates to CATSDPASRAYEQYF.